Listed here are 18 T cell receptor beta chains from one sample, sequenced in a study of T cell repertoires in cytomegalovirus infection (dated by TCRdb to the late 2010s). The sample's treatment or condition label, decoded: in vitro stimulation with specific CMV peptide epitopes to enrich CMV-specific T cells. The data were produced on an Illumina HiSeq 1500. TCRdb reran the public reads through fastp at Q25 and MiXCR, keeping productive beta chains. Merged by CDR3 protein, the rows form single entries marked with the most common genes and DNA. The sample table holds 300,000 to 400,000 distinct CDR3 sequences, of which roughly 29% were seen once. The ten most abundant clones make up 20% of the sample. Antigens of these TCRs are unknown. This material consisted of cultured PBMCs, taken from culture after CMV antigen stimulation. The receptor set was obtained from a human donor in good health (CMV status not recorded). Some clones in this sample may be carry-over from other donors' samples.

This rearrangement joins TRBV18 to TRBJ2-2; 7 nucleotides line up with TRBD2. The germline CDR1 and CDR2 sequences are KGHSH and LQKENI. The trim removed 6 bases at V and 6 bases at J, leaving 10 bases unmatched. This CDR3 has 15 residues. CDR3 protein: CASSRSGTNAGELFF. For the CDR3, the DNA is TGTGCCAGCTCTCGTTCCGGGACTAACGCCGGGGAGCTGTTTTTT.

The chain couples TRBV6-1 to TRBJ2-7; the D is unclear. Germline V gene data show CDR1 as MNHNS and CDR2 as SASEGT. This CDR3 has 13 amino acids. V lost 0 bases, J lost 3 bases, and 6 bases lay in between. The CDR3 reads CASSEAVFYEQYF. As DNA, the CDR3 is TGTGCCAGCAGTGAAGCAGTCTTCTACGAGCAGTACTTC.

The chain couples TRBV7-2 to TRBJ1-1; D might be TRBD1 (6 bases). V was trimmed by 2 bases and J by 7 bases, leaving 14 bases between them. In germline, CDR1 is SGHTA, CDR2 FQGNSA. The CDR3 contains 14 residues. The DNA of the CDR3 is TGTGCCAGCAGCTTAATGGGAGGGACACATGAAGCTTTCTTT. This codes for CASSLMGGTHEAFF.

J is TRBJ2-3 and V is TRBV7-9, with 9 bases that match TRBD2. From germline, CDR1 is SEHNR and CDR2 FQNEAQ (reference sequence). This CDR3 contains 16 residues. J was trimmed by 1 base and V by 6 bases; bases with no gene match: 8. The CDR3 sequence is CASSHLSGSGTDTQYF. CDR3 bases: TGTGCCAGCAGTCATCTTAGCGGGAGTGGCACAGATACGCAGTATTTT.

V usage is TRBV29-1 and J usage is TRBJ1-1; D remains ambiguous. The CDR3 covers 12 residues. The germline V gene has CDR1 SQVTM and CDR2 ANQGSEA. Trimming stripped 7 bases from V and 1 base from J, with 10 bases between. The CDR3 loop is CSGRRTNTEAFF. Here the CDR3 DNA reads TGCAGCGGGAGGAGGACGAACACTGAAGCTTTCTTT.

The chain carries TRBV10-3 and TRBJ2-7; D possibly corresponds to TRBD2 (6 bases). V dropped 4 bases and J dropped 1 base, with 17 bases sitting between them. Per the germline V gene, CDR1 is ENHRY and CDR2 is SYGVKD. CDR3 size: 16 residues. The CDR3 nucleotides are TGTGCCATCAGTGGACATATGGGACTTCAATCCTACGAGCAGTACTTC. Its protein is CAISGHMGLQSYEQYF.

This clonotype has more than one count but fewer than ten. In DNA form, the CDR3 reads TGTGCGCCAGAGAAATTACGGACTAGCGGGGTGGAAGAGACCCAGTACTTC. Protein product: CAPEKLRTSGVEETQYF. The chain carries TRBV11-2 and TRBJ2-5, with TRBD2 identical over 12 bases. CDR3 size: 17 residues. The germline gives CDR1 SGHAT, CDR2 FQNNGV.

This clonotype was observed a handful of times. The chain combines TRBV20-1 with TRBJ1-6; the D gene is possibly TRBD1 (6 bases). This CDR3 has 15 residues. The germline V gene has CDR1 DFQATT and CDR2 SNEGSKA (reference sequence). The V gene lost 0 bases and the J gene lost 5 bases, with 11 bases spanning the gap. The CDR3 region has the DNA TGCAGTGCTAGAGATAGGGGGGGAAATAATTCACCCCTCCACTTT. Its protein product is CSARDRGGNNSPLHF.

This clonotype was observed a handful of times. The rearrangement joins TRBV6-5 to TRBJ2-1; D tentatively reads TRBD1 or TRBD2 (5 bases each). The germline V and J ends were trimmed by 5 bases and 5 bases, with 19 bases remaining between them. Germline CDR1 MNHEY, CDR2 SVGAGI. CDR3 length equals 16 residues. CDR3 region: CASSPHPEGINNEQFF. The CDR3 DNA reads TGTGCCAGCAGTCCCCACCCTGAGGGGATTAACAATGAGCAGTTCTTC.

The chain couples TRBV12-3 or TRBV12-4 to TRBJ2-1, with 7 bases that match TRBD2. The CDR3 runs 16 residues. Germline trimming cut 3 bases from V and 9 bases from J; bases unmatched to any gene: 14. As DNA, the CDR3 is TGTGCCAGCAGTTTCGGAGGTGCGGGGAGGGCCACTGAGCAGTTCTTC. Encoded protein: CASSFGGAGRATEQFF.

This clonotype has only a few counts. At one end the junction does not follow the germline gene, possibly because of a read error. This chain joins TRBV27 and TRBJ2-7, with 9 positions matching TRBD2. The CDR3 is 14 residues long. Germline V gene data show CDR1 as MNHEY and CDR2 as SMNVEV (reference sequence). CDR3 region: CASSLAAGGRAVDF. CDR3 nucleotides: TGTGCCAGCAGTTTGGCGGCGGGCGGGAGGGCCGTGGACTTC.

This clonotype was detected many times. This chain connects TRBV28 to TRBJ1-1; D unresolved. Germline-derived CDR1 and CDR2 are MDHEN and SYDVKM. V dropped 3 bases and J dropped 1 base, with 15 bases sitting between them. CDR3 length: 16 amino acids. For the CDR3, the DNA is TGTGCCAGCAGTTTCTTACCTGGTTTAAAGAACACTGAAGCTTTCTTT. This translates into CASSFLPGLKNTEAFF. Looking up the rest from reference TRBV28 and TRBJ1-1 gives the full variable domain: DVKVTQSSRYLVKRTGEKVFLECVQDMDHENMFWYRQDPGLGLRLIYFSYDVKMKEKGDIPEGYSVSREKKERFSLILESASTNQTSMYLCASSFLPGLKNTEAFFGQGTRLTVV.

The chain links TRBV4-3 to TRBJ2-2; D is ambiguous. Germline V gives CDR1 LGHNA, CDR2 YSLEER. The V and J ends lost 1 base and 8 bases respectively, with 17 bases between them. This CDR3 has 16 amino acids. The CDR3 here is CASSQGAFSPTGELFF. The CDR3 DNA reads as TGCGCCAGCAGCCAAGGAGCATTCTCTCCCACGGGGGAGCTGTTTTTT.

This clonotype appeared a few times. This chain joins TRBV7-2 and TRBJ2-5; a possible D gene is TRBD2 (5 bases). This CDR3 spans 13 amino acids. V shed 5 bases and J shed 3 bases, with 10 bases lying between them. CDR1 is SGHTA, CDR2 FQGNSA, per germline. The CDR3 nucleotides are TGTGCCAGCAGCAGAGCAGCGGAAGAGACCCAGTACTTC. Translating gives CASSRAAEETQYF.

This clonotype came up many times. The V and J genes are TRBV4-2 and TRBJ2-1; D possibly corresponds to TRBD2 (6 bases). Trimming removed 0 bases at V and 8 bases at J, with 23 bases between. The germline V gene encodes CDR1 LGHNA and CDR2 YNFKEQ. This CDR3 contains 18 residues. The CDR3 spells CASSQDGPSGGPADEQFF. The CDR3 nucleotides read TGTGCCAGCAGCCAAGACGGCCCCTCAGGAGGGCCTGCGGATGAGCAGTTCTTC.

V gene TRBV10-3 combines with J gene TRBJ2-7; the match to TRBD1 covers 8 bases. Unmatched junction bases numbered 23, after V lost 9 bases and J lost 4 bases. CDR1 ENHRY and CDR2 SYGVKD come from the germline V gene. This CDR3 has 18 residues. CDR3 coding DNA: TGTGCCATTGCCCTTACTTCCGCCGACCGGGACAGGCCTTACGAGCAGTACTTC. Translating it yields CAIALTSADRDRPYEQYF.

In its sample, this clonotype was seen a few times. The chain couples TRBV7-2 to TRBJ2-7; TRBD1 matches 10 bases. Unmatched junction bases numbered 5, after V lost 5 bases and J lost 1 base. Per germline, CDR1 SGHTA and CDR2 FQGNSA. This CDR3 spans 15 amino acids. The CDR3 nucleotides are TGTGCCAGCAGCATAGAGGACAGGGGGTCCTACGAGCAGTACTTC. Protein: CASSIEDRGSYEQYF.

The gene calls are TRBV12-3 or TRBV12-4 and TRBJ1-5; D unclear. Trimming pared 2 bases from V and 7 bases from J, leaving 6 bases between. The CDR3 runs 12 residues. The CDR3 sequence is CASSLSGQPQHF. DNA of the CDR3: TGTGCCAGCAGTTTATCGGGCCAGCCCCAGCATTTT.